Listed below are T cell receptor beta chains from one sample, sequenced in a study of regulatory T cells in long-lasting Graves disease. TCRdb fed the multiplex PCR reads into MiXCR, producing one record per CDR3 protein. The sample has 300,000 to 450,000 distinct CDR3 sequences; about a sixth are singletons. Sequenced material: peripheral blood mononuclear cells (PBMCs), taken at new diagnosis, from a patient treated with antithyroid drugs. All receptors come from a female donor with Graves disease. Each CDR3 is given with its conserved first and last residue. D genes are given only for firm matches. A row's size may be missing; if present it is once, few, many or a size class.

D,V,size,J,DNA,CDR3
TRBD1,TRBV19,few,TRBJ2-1,TGTGCCAGTAGTATAGGGGACAGAGGGGCATTTGATGAGCAGTTCTTC,CASSIGDRGAFDEQFF
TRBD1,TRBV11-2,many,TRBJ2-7,TGTGCCAGCAGCCTGTGGTCGGGACAGGGAATCCACGAGCAGTACTTC,CASSLWSGQGIHEQYF
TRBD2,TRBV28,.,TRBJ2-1,TGTGCCAGCAGTTGGGGTGGCGGGGGGAATGAGCAGTTCTTC,CASSWGGGGNEQFF
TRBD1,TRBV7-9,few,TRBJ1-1,TGTGCCAGCAGCAAACCGGACAGGGGGACTGAAGCTTTCTTT,CASSKPDRGTEAFF
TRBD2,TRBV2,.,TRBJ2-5,TGTGCCAGCAGCGAAACTAGCGGGAGGGCTAACCAGTACTTC,CASSETSGRANQYF
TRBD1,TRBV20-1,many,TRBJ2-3,TGCAGTGCTAGAGAGCGAACAGGGGCCTCAGATACGCAGTATTTT,CSARERTGASDTQYF
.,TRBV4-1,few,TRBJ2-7,TGCGCCAGCAGCCGGATACCCCTGGGAGGCAACTCCTACGAGCAGTACTTC,CASSRIPLGGNSYEQYF
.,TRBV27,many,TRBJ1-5,TGTGCCAGCCGCTCAAACCGGGCAGGTTTGAGTCAGCCCCAGCATTTT,CASRSNRAGLSQPQHF
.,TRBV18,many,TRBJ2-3,TGTGCCAGCTCATCCCAGGGGACCACAGATACGCAGTATTTT,CASSSQGTTDTQYF
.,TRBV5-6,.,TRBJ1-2,TGTGCCAGCAGCTTGGCCCTCGCCGGACAAGATGGCTACACCTTC,CASSLALAGQDGYTF
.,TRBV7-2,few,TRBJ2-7,TGTGCCAGCAGCTTAATGGGGGGGCACGCCTACGAGCAGTACTTC,CASSLMGGHAYEQYF
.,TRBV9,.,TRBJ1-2,TGTGCCAGCAGCGTAGATCCCACCCAAAGTGGCTACACCTTC,CASSVDPTQSGYTF
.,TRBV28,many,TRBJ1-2,TGTGCCAGCAGTCTCCCGGTTATTAGCTATGGCTACACCTTC,CASSLPVISYGYTF
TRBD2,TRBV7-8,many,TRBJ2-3,TGCACAATAGAGGGACTAGCGGGAGAACGGGGCACAGATACGCAGTATTTT,CTIEGLAGERGTDTQYF
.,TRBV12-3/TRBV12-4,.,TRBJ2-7,TGTGCCAGCAGTTCCACCGGGAAGCACTACGAGCAGTACTTC,CASSSTGKHYEQYF
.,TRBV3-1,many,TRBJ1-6,TGTGCCAGCAGACGGGAGAATTCACCCCTCCACTTT,CASRRENSPLHF
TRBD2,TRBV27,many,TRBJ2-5,TGTGCCAGCAGTACCCTAGCGGGGCAAGAGACCCAGTACTTC,CASSTLAGQETQYF
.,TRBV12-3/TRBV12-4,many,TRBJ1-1,TGTGCCAGCAGTTTAGGGGGACGTGGCGCTGAAGCTTTCTTT,CASSLGGRGAEAFF
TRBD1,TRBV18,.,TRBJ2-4,TGTGCCGGCTCGCGACAGGGTACACAAAACATTCAGTACTTC,CAGSRQGTQNIQYF
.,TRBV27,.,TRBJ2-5,TGTGCCAGCAGTGCCCCAGGGGAGGGAGAGACCCAGTACTTC,CASSAPGEGETQYF
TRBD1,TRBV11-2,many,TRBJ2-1,TGTGCCAGCAGCGGGACAGGGGGCATTCGCAATGAGCAGTTCTTC,CASSGTGGIRNEQFF
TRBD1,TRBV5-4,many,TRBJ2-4,TGTGCCAGCAGTCCAAACAGGGGCCTAGCCAAAAACATTCAGTACTTC,CASSPNRGLAKNIQYF
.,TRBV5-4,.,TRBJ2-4,TGTGCCAGCAGCGGGCAGACAGAATCAAACATTCAGTACTTC,CASSGQTESNIQYF
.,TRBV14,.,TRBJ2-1,TGTGCCAGCAGCCTCCGGGACAAATACCAGCAGTTCTTC,CASSLRDKYQQFF
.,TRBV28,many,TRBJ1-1,TGTGCCAGCAGTTTATTAGGGGGGCGACCTGAAGCTTTCTTT,CASSLLGGRPEAFF
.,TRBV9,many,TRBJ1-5,TGTGCCAGCAGCGTAGGTGGGCAGGGGCAGGAACAGCCCCAGCATTTT,CASSVGGQGQEQPQHF
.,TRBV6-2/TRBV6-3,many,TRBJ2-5,TGTGCCACTTTGAAGTCCCAGTACTTC,CATLKSQYF
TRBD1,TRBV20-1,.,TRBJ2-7,TGCAGTGCTAGGATTCCGGGACAGGGGGCGCGGTCCTACGAGCAGTACTTC,CSARIPGQGARSYEQYF
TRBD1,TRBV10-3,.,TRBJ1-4,TGTGCCATCAGAGGACAGGGTGATGAAAAACTGTTTTTT,CAIRGQGDEKLFF
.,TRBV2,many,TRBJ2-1,TGTGCCAGCAGTGAAATGGGCCGTTACAATGAGCAGTTCTTC,CASSEMGRYNEQFF
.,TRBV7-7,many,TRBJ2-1,TGTGCTAGCAGCTTAAGCCCAAACAATGAGCAGTTCTTC,CASSLSPNNEQFF
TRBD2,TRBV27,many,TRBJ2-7,TGTGCCAGCAGCGGCGGTCTAGCGGCTCCCTACGAGCAGTACTTC,CASSGGLAAPYEQYF
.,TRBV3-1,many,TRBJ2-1,TGTGCCAGCAGCCAAGAACCGACACTGGGGAATGAGCAGTTCTTC,CASSQEPTLGNEQFF
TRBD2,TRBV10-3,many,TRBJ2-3,TGTGCCATCAGTGAGTCGGCTAGCGGGAGCCTGTCAGATACGCAGTATTTT,CAISESASGSLSDTQYF
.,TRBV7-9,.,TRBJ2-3,TGTGCCAGCAGCCTAACGGCTAGCGCCTCAGATACGCAGTATTTT,CASSLTASASDTQYF